This T cell receptor (beta chain) was found in a study of blood T cell repertoires in COVID-19 (TCRdb year 2020). About the study as a whole: Samples covering the acute and convalescent phases of COVID-19 were provided by collaborators in the United States, Italy and Spain. The repertoires were made available in a free public database intended to serve as a resource for research on the immune response to SARS-CoV-2. Where available, HLA class I and class II types were obtained from metadata supplied by the sample provider rather than from assay-based typing. Subjects who had been exposed to COVID-19, were actively infected with it, or had recovered from it provided the deeply sampled blood TCRbeta repertoires that made up the dataset. The sample metadata nearly always contained a de-identified subject ID, COVID-19 status, age in years and sex. Samples came from the ongoing ImmuneRACE study (first 160 participants) plus 1,254 subjects from 6 global collaborators. The material from the prospective study consisted of cDNA or gDNA derived from T cells, B-cell-depleted T cells, or PBMCs.

The investigation overall reported the following: Clinical and demographic metadata were provided uncurated, with the amount varying by source and participant.

The immunoSEQ Assay, a bias-controlled multiplex PCR, was used to amplify TCRbeta CDR3 regions from genomic DNA. The authors' analysis ran thus. Within the assay, amplification of reference gene primers was used to estimate how many nucleated cells each sample contained. Sequence reads were collapsed and filtered to measure the absolute abundance of every unique TCRbeta CDR3 rearrangement. Productive Simpson clonality was computed per sample as the square root of Simpson's diversity index over productive rearrangements. TCRdb carries this immuneACCESS record with in-frame sequences only. Its versions omit some clonotypes, under half of them owing to an unresolved V gene in the studies checked, with the rest unexplained. D and trimming come from the DNA, and the V and J calls and clone size come from that table. This sample comprises 100,000 to 120,000 clones, approximately 90% of them detected only once. The ten largest clones add up to 4.6% of the sample.

Whole blood was collected in K2EDTA tubes by collaborating institutions according to the institutions' own protocols. For TCRbeta analysis, collaborator samples were shipped as frozen whole blood, as isolated PBMCs, or as DNA extracted from either sample type. Worth noting for this clone: Its antigen specificity is not known. No base quality information exists; no much larger clone differs at one position.

The sequenced material came from peripheral blood. This receptor was identified in a woman in her fifties or sixties with acute or convalescent COVID-19.

The CDR3 sequence is CATSIRQGYGYTF. At the DNA level, the sequence is TGTGCCACCAGCATCCGACAGGGCTATGGCTACACCTTC. This receptor chain uses TRBV15 and TRBJ1-2; 7 central nucleotides agree with TRBD1. The CDR1 and CDR2 encoded by the germline V gene (reference sequence) are LNHNV and YYDKDF. V trim: 4 bases; J trim: 4 bases; unmatched bases: 3. From the cysteine up to the phenylalanine, the CDR3 has a length of 13 residues. Here the CDR3 DNA is all that survives: 39 bases in frame from base 1. Full variable domain (CDR3 extended with the reference TRBV15 and TRBJ1-2 proteins): DAMVIQNPRYQVTQFGKPVTLSCSQTLNHNVMYWYQQKSSQAPKLLFHYYDKDFNNEADTPDNFQSRRPNTSFCFLDIRSPGLGDTAMYLCATSIRQGYGYTFGSGTRLTVV.